This T cell receptor (beta chain) was profiled in a study of response to subunit inactivated influenza vaccine. TCRdb re-called the RT-PCR reads with MiXCR, one entry per CDR3 protein. The table includes hundreds of thousands of distinct CDR3 sequences, 11% to 15% detected once. About this clonotype itself: The target antigen is unknown.

General study results and limits: It was the authors' suggestion that each seasonal influenza vaccination recruits few new T cells.

This CDR3 has 13 amino acids. Trimming at V came to 6 bases and at J to 1 base, leaving 4 bases not matched to a gene. CDR1 is DFQATT, CDR2 SNEGSKA, per germline (reference sequence). Here the sequenced sample was PBMCs from blood, taken 14 to 15 days before vaccination. The receptor's source is a man over 45 who received an inactivated influenza vaccine. V usage is TRBV20-1 and J usage is TRBJ2-3; 7 nucleotides agree with TRBD1. The chain's CDR3 is CSARQGGTDTQYF. DNA for the CDR3: TGCAGTGCAAGACAGGGAGGCACAGATACGCAGTATTTT.